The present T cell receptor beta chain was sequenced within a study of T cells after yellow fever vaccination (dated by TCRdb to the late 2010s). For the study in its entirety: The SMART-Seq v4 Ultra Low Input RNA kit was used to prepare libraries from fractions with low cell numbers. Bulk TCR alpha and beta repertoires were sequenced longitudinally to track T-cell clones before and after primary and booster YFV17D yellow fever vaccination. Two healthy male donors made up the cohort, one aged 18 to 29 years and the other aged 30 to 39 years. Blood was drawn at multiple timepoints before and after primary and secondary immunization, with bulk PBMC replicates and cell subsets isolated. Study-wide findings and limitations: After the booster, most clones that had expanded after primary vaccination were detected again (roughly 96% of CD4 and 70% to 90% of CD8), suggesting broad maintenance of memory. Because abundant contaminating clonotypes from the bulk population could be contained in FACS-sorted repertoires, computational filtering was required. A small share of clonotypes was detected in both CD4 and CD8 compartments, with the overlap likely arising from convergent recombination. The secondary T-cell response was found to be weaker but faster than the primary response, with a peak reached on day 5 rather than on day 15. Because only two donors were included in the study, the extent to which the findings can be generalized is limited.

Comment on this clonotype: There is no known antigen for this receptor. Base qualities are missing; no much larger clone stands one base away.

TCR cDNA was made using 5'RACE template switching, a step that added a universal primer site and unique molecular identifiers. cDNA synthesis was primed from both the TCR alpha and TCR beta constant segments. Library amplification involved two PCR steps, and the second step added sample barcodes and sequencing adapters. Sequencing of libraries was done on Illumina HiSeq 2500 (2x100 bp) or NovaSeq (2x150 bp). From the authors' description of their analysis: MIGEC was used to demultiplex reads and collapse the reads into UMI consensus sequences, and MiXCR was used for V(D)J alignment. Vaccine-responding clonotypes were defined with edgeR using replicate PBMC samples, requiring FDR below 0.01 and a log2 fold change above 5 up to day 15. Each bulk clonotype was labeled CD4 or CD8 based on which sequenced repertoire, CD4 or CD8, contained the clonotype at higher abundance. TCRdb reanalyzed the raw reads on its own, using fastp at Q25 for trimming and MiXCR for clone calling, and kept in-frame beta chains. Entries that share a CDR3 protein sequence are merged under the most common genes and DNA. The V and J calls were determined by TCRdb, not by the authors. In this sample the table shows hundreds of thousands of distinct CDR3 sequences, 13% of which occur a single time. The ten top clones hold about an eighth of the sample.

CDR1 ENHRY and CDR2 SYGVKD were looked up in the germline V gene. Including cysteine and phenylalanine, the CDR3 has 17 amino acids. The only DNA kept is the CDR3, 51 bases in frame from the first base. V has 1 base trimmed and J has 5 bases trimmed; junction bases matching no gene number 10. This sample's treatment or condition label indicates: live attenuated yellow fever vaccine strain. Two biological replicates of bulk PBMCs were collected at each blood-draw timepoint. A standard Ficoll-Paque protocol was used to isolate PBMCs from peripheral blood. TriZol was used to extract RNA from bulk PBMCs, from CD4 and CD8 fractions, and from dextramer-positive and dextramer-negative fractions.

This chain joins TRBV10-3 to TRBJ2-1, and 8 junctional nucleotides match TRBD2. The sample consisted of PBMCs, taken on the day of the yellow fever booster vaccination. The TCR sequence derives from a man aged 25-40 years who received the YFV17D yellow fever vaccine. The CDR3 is CAISEWRAGGLNNEQFF. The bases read TGTGCCATCAGTGAGTGGAGGGCGGGGGGCTTGAACAATGAGCAGTTCTTC.